Presented here are 21 T cell receptor beta chains from one specimen sequenced in a study of blood T cells in healthy people across ages. For the second PCR, which ran for about 6 to 11 cycles, a sample-barcoded 5' primer and a J-beta primer mix were used. TCRdb itself ran the 5' RACE reads through MiXCR, one entry per CDR3 protein. The top ten hold less than 20% of the sample, which has roughly 640,000 distinct CDR3 sequences, about 30% seen once. Input material: blood. These receptors were obtained from a woman of 80 years or more in good health.

In this sample, this clonotype turned up a few times. J is TRBJ2-1 and V is TRBV20-1; 8 nucleotides align to TRBD2. Germline trimming cut 2 bases from V and 5 bases from J; bases unmatched to any gene: 8. CDR1 is DFQATT, CDR2 SNEGSKA, per germline (reference sequence). The length of the CDR3 is 15 residues. CDR3 nucleotide sequence: TGCAGTGCTAGAATAGCGGGATTACCTAACAATGAGCAGTTCTTC. This codes for CSARIAGLPNNEQFF.

In this sample, this clonotype turned up many times. This chain connects TRBV7-3 to TRBJ2-2; TRBD2 matches 7 bases. Germline CDR1 SGHTA, CDR2 FQGTGA. The CDR3 spans 16 residues. V lost 5 bases to trimming and J lost 1 base; unmatched junction nucleotides: 7. This CDR3 reads CASSPFGGGNTGELFF. As DNA, the CDR3 is TGTGCCAGCAGCCCCTTCGGCGGGGGGAACACCGGGGAGCTGTTTTTT.

This clonotype was detected many times. V gene TRBV7-9 combines with J gene TRBJ2-3; 7 nucleotides agree with TRBD1. The ends lost 2 bases at V and 6 bases at J; junction bases unmatched: 14. CDR1 and CDR2 from the germline V gene are SEHNR and FQNEAQ (reference sequence). CDR3 length: 17 amino acids. CDR3 bases: TGTGCCAGCAGCTTAATCCTTCCGGGACAGCCTACGGATACGCAGTATTTT. It translates to CASSLILPGQPTDTQYF.

In this sample, this clonotype turned up a few times. This chain connects TRBV24-1 to TRBJ2-1, with D perhaps TRBD2 (5 bases). The length of the CDR3 is 13 residues. V was pared by 6 bases and J by 8 bases, with 13 bases between. Germline CDR1 and CDR2: KGHDR and SFDVKD. This CDR3 is CATSPWVGDEQFF. As DNA, the CDR3 is TGTGCCACCAGTCCGTGGGTCGGGGATGAGCAGTTCTTC.

This clonotype was seen at least ten times. The chain has TRBV4-2 and TRBJ1-6, with 8 bases aligning to TRBD1. V gave up 2 bases and J gave up 8 bases; unmatched junction bases: 17. Germline CDR1 and CDR2: LGHNA and YNFKEQ. The CDR3 spans 19 residues. The CDR3 bases are TGTGCCAGCAGCCAAATTCCGGGACAGGCTGGTTGGATTGATTCACCCCTCCACTTT. Translation gives CASSQIPGQAGWIDSPLHF.

This clonotype appeared many times. The chain is built from TRBV5-1 and TRBJ2-2; tentatively, D is TRBD2 (5 bases). This CDR3 comprises 13 residues. V was clipped by 2 bases and J by 8 bases, with 10 bases between them. Germline V gene lookup returns CDR1 SGHRS and CDR2 YFSETQ. Here the CDR3 reads CASSFPGSGELFF. The CDR3 DNA reads TGCGCCAGCAGCTTTCCGGGGTCAGGGGAGCTGTTTTTT.

This clonotype showed up many times. This chain links TRBV30 with TRBJ2-7; no reliable D call. Germline V gives CDR1 GTSNPN, CDR2 SVGIG (reference sequence). V shed 1 base and J shed 5 bases, with 6 bases lying between them. This CDR3 is 11 amino acids long. In DNA form, the CDR3 reads TGTGCCTGGAGTGGGAGAGACGAGCAGTACTTC. Translated, it gives CAWSGRDEQYF.

In DNA, the CDR3 is TGCAGTGCTAGAGATACGTCAGTCCGCCCCTACGAGCAGTACTTC. Translated: CSARDTSVRPYEQYF. This chain joins TRBV20-1 and TRBJ2-7; no firm D call. The V end was cut by 0 bases, the J end by 2 bases, with 14 bases between. Germline V CDR1 and CDR2: DFQATT, SNEGSKA (reference sequence). This CDR3 spans 15 amino acids.

The chain is built from TRBV13 and TRBJ1-2, with 7 bases fitting TRBD1. The length of the CDR3 is 16 residues. With V trimmed by 4 bases and J by 8 bases, 16 bases remained unmatched. CDR1 PRHDT and CDR2 FYEKMQ come from the germline V gene (reference sequence). The chain's CDR3 is CASSSLDRRDSRGYTF. CDR3 sequence (DNA): TGTGCCAGCAGCTCCTTGGACAGGCGGGACTCTCGGGGCTACACCTTC.

This clonotype occurred many times. This sequence joins TRBV20-1 and TRBJ2-3; 11 bases are a match to TRBD2. Germline V CDR1 and CDR2: DFQATT, SNEGSKA (reference sequence). CDR3 length: 17 amino acids. With V trimmed by 5 bases and J by 1 base, 11 bases remained unmatched. In nucleotides, the CDR3 is TGCAGTGCTCCCAACCTCCTACTAGCGGGGGGCACAGATACGCAGTATTTT. Translating gives CSAPNLLLAGGTDTQYF.

There are a few counts of this clonotype. The chain carries TRBV5-1 and TRBJ1-4; TRBD1 matches 11 bases. Germline CDR1 SGHRS, CDR2 YFSETQ. This CDR3 region has 16 residues. Germline trimming cut 4 bases from V and 8 bases from J; bases unmatched to any gene: 10. The CDR3 spells CASSIGQGAGWEKLFF. CDR3 coding DNA: TGCGCCAGCAGCATCGGACAGGGGGCGGGTTGGGAAAAACTGTTTTTT.

This clonotype was seen many times. V is TRBV7-7 and J is TRBJ2-1, with 8 bases lining up with TRBD1. CDR1 and CDR2 from the germline V gene are SSHAT and FNYEAQ (reference sequence). CDR3 length: 14 amino acids. Losses at the gene ends were 3 bases for V and 9 bases for J; bases not matched to a gene: 7. CDR3 sequence reads: CASSLNRGSGEQFF. CDR3 in DNA: TGTGCCAGCAGCTTGAACAGGGGGTCTGGTGAGCAGTTCTTC.

This chain connects TRBV7-9 to TRBJ2-4; D is unresolved. Germline V gene data show CDR1 as SEHNR and CDR2 as FQNEAQ (reference sequence). The CDR3 is made up of 14 amino acids. Deletions cut 1 base from V and 6 bases from J, with 10 bases between. CDR3 sequence reads: CASSLGVSLNIQYF. CDR3 coding DNA: TGTGCCAGCAGCTTAGGAGTCTCCTTAAACATTCAGTACTTC.

This chain links TRBV21-1 with TRBJ2-3; the table's TRBD2 call for D was not verified on the DNA. TRBV21-1 is labeled a pseudogene. This CDR3 spans 20 amino acids. The CDR3 bases are TGTGCCAGCAGCAACTTTCGTAAGACTAGCGATCATGGTGGCACAGATACGCAGTATTTT. It codes for CASSNFRKTSDHGGTDTQYF.

This clonotype has at least ten counts. The chain employs TRBV5-1 and TRBJ1-5; D uncertain. Germline CDR1 SGHRS, CDR2 YFSETQ. This CDR3 has 15 amino acids. Trimming shortened V by 0 bases and J by 2 bases, and 9 bases separated the two germline ends. CDR3 nucleotides: TGCGCCAGCAGCTTGGGGGCGGGAGGCAATCAGCCCCAGCATTTT. Encoded protein: CASSLGAGGNQPQHF.

This clonotype was detected ten times or more. This chain links TRBV7-2 with TRBJ1-2; 8 bases agree with TRBD1. The V gene's germline CDR1 is SGHTA and CDR2 FQGNSA. J lost 5 bases, V lost 1 base, and 3 bases had no gene match. This CDR3 comprises 14 residues. The CDR3 DNA sequence: TGTGCCAGCAGCTTAGACAGGGGGGTATATGGCTACACCTTC. This translates into CASSLDRGVYGYTF.

The CDR3 here is CASSDPLAGGSGNTIYF. The CDR3 bases are TGTGCCAGCAGTGATCCTCTGGCAGGCGGCTCTGGAAACACCATATATTTT. The chain carries TRBV2 and TRBJ1-3; D ambiguous. Per germline, CDR1 SNHLY and CDR2 FYNNEI. Between the trimmed V and J ends, which lost 3 bases and 0 bases, there was a span of 15 bases. There are 17 residues in the CDR3.

J is TRBJ2-7 and V is TRBV11-2; D gene uncertain. V lost 1 base and J 0 bases, leaving 22 bases between the germline ends. The length of the CDR3 is 19 residues. Germline V CDR1 and CDR2: SGHAT, FQNNGV. The CDR3 DNA follows: TGTGCCAGCAGCTTAGTCGGTCTGTCACGTCCGTTTCTCTCCTACGAGCAGTACTTC. Translating it yields CASSLVGLSRPFLSYEQYF.

This clonotype has only a few counts. It may be a read error: a sequence one base away is much more abundant. This chain joins TRBV4-2 and TRBJ2-1; 8 bases map to TRBD1. Germline CDR1 and CDR2: LGHNA and YNFKEQ. The CDR3 contains 15 residues. The V segment lost 1 base and the J segment 10 bases; nucleotides outside the gene matches: 9. DNA for the CDR3: TGTGCCAGCAGCCAAGTCGGACAGGGCATATACGAGCAGTTCTTC. Translating gives CASSQVGQGIYEQFF.

The V gene is TRBV20-1, the J gene TRBJ2-5; D perhaps matches TRBD1 (5 bases). This CDR3 region has 11 residues. V was trimmed by 6 bases and J by 3 bases, leaving 8 bases between them. Germline lookup yields CDR1 DFQATT and CDR2 SNEGSKA (reference sequence). CDR3 sequence (DNA): TGCAGTGCGGGGCAAGAAGAGACCCAGTACTTC. Encoded protein: CSAGQEETQYF.

The chain joins TRBV20-1 to TRBJ2-1, with 8 bases lining up with TRBD2. CDR1 and CDR2 from the germline V gene are DFQATT and SNEGSKA (reference sequence). With 6 bases clipped from V and 0 bases from J, the junction kept 10 bases outside the gene matches. This CDR3 has 16 amino acids. The CDR3 here is CSAITLADFSYNEQFF. CDR3 nucleotide sequence: TGCAGTGCCATCACACTAGCGGATTTCTCCTACAATGAGCAGTTCTTC.